This entry lists 28 T cell receptor gamma chains sequenced from one sample in a study of γδ T cells in repeated Plasmodium falciparum infection. Vgamma9/Vdelta2+ and Vdelta2-negative gammadelta T cells were flow-sorted from PBMC for bulk sequencing. TCRdb re-called the multiplex PCR reads with CATT. The repertoire consists of 25,000 to 35,000 gamma-chain clones, with over 1.1% occurring once and the leading ten covering approximately 19%. Sequenced input: gamma-delta T cells from blood. These receptors were obtained from a pool of human donors (malaria-infected and uninfected, not separated).

At least ten counts were recorded for this clone. TCRdb's listed protein matches a much larger clone and diverges from this DNA's translation at residue 6, likely through a read error; the protein shown comes from the DNA. The chain has TRGV9 and TRGJP. As TCRdb names no J gene, one was assigned here on the basis of a DNA match to germline. CDR1 is GITISATS and CDR2 is ISYDGTV in the germline V gene (reference sequence). V lost 6 bases to trimming and J lost 4 bases; unmatched junction nucleotides: 6. This CDR3 contains 16 residues. The DNA of the CDR3 is TGTGCCTTGTGGAACGCCCAAGAGTTGGGCAAAAAAATCAAGGTATTT. Translating gives CALWNAQELGKKIKVF.

This clone was detected many times. A far larger clone differs by one base, so this is likely a read error. The identical CDR3 is also encoded by other nucleotide sequences in the sample. The J segment was not called; the V segment is TRGV4. CDR1 EGSTGY and CDR2 YDSYTSSV come from the germline V gene. The CDR3 has 14 amino acids. CDR3 DNA sequence: TGTGCCACCTGGGATGAATTGGATTATTATAAGAAGCTCTTT. Translated, it gives CATWDELDYYKKLF.

This clone was found a few times. The TCRdb protein, from a much larger clone, departs from this DNA's translation at residue 9, likely by read error; the protein shown derives from the DNA. J is TRGJP and V is TRGV9. TCRdb records no J gene; here it was assigned by comparing the DNA to germline. The CDR3 runs 16 residues. The J segment lost 12 bases and the V segment lost 3 bases, leaving 11 bases of the junction unmatched. Germline CDR1 GITISATS, CDR2 ISYDGTV (reference sequence). The CDR3 DNA follows: TGTGCCTTGTGGGAGCCTCTGAAGTCGGGCAAAAAAATCAAGGTATTT. Its protein is CALWEPLKSGKKIKVF.

This clone was seen only a few times. TCRdb's protein, taken from a much larger clone, differs from this DNA's translation at residue 13, likely owing to a read error; the protein displayed comes from the DNA. J is TRGJP and V is TRGV9. TCRdb offers no J gene call, so here the DNA was matched to germline to obtain one. The CDR3 covers 20 residues. The V gene's germline CDR1 is GITISATS and CDR2 ISYDGTV (reference sequence). Written as DNA, the CDR3 is TGTGCCTTGTGGGAGGTCCCAACCTGGGAGAAAGAGATGGGCAAAAAAATCAAGGTATTT. Translating it yields CALWEVPTWEKEMGKKIKVF.

This clone occurred a few times. The translation of this DNA and the TCRdb protein of a much larger clone differ at residue 9, probably owing to a read error; the protein shown here is translated from the DNA. V is TRGV9 and J is TRGJ1 or TRGJ2. TCRdb supplies no J gene; here it was assigned by aligning the nucleotide sequence to germline. Per the germline V gene, CDR1 is GITISATS and CDR2 is ISYDGTV (reference sequence). V shed 2 bases, J shed 8 bases, and the junction held 9 bases outside the gene matches. This CDR3 has 13 amino acids. CDR3 loop: CALWEAPHHKKLF. The CDR3 DNA follows: TGTGCCTTGTGGGAGGCTCCCCATCATAAGAAACTCTTT.

This clone was found a few times. The protein recorded in TCRdb matches a much larger clone and deviates from this DNA's translation at residue 3, suggesting a read error; the protein here is obtained by translating the DNA. The chain couples TRGV4 to TRGJ1 or TRGJ2. No J gene is reported in TCRdb; it was inferred here by comparing the DNA with germline. Germline values: CDR1 EGSTGY, CDR2 YDSYTSSV. This CDR3 contains 14 residues. The CDR3 here is CAAWDGRGHGKKLF. The CDR3 DNA follows: TGTGCCGCCTGGGACGGGAGGGGGCATGGTAAGAAACTCTTT.

This clone showed up just a few times. The TCRdb record carries a much larger clone's protein, which differs from this DNA's translation at residue 8; a read error is the likely cause, and the protein listed here is the DNA translation. CDR3: CALWGQSFYKKLF. The CDR3 DNA reads as TGTGCCTTGTGGGGTCAGAGTTTTTATAAGAAACTCTTT. The V call is TRGV9, the J call TRGJ1 or TRGJ2. TCRdb leaves out the J gene; it was filled in here by matching the DNA to germline. CDR3 length: 13 amino acids. From germline, CDR1 is GITISATS and CDR2 ISYDGTV (reference sequence). With V trimmed by 5 bases and J by 6 bases, 10 bases remained unmatched.

In this sample, this clone turned up a few times. TCRdb's listed protein matches a much larger clone and diverges from this DNA's translation at residue 3, likely through a read error; the protein shown comes from the DNA. The V gene is TRGV9, the J gene TRGJ1 or TRGJ2. TCRdb supplies no J gene; here it was assigned by aligning the nucleotide sequence to germline. The CDR3 consists of 14 residues. Per the germline V gene, CDR1 is GITISATS and CDR2 is ISYDGTV (reference sequence). The CDR3 sequence: CAMWEPEDYYKKLF. Written as DNA, the CDR3 is TGTGCCATGTGGGAGCCGGAGGATTATTATAAGAAACTCTTT.

This clone was picked up a small number of times. TCRdb's listed protein matches a much larger clone and diverges from this DNA's translation at residue 9, likely through a read error; the protein shown comes from the DNA. This chain uses TRGV4 with TRGJ1 or TRGJ2. Looked up from germline, CDR1 is EGSTGY and CDR2 is YDSYTSSV. The CDR3 totals 13 residues. CDR3 bases: TGTGCCACCTGGGTTACGAATTATTGTAAGAAACTCTTT. This sequence encodes CATWVTNYCKKLF.

This clone came up many times. A much larger clone differs from this one at a single base, so this may be a read error. The genes are TRGV4 and TRGJ1 or TRGJ2. TCRdb lists no J gene, so it was determined here by aligning the DNA to germline. The V and J ends lost 0 bases and 3 bases, in that order; junction bases with no gene match: 8. CDR1 is EGSTGY and CDR2 is YDSYTSSV in the germline V gene. There are 15 residues in the CDR3. CDR3 protein: CATWDGPWIYYKKLF. In nucleotides, the CDR3 is TGTGCCACCTGGGATGGGCCGTGGATTTATTATAAGAAACTCTTT.

About this clone itself: The TCRdb record carries a much larger clone's protein, which differs from this DNA's translation at residue 16; a read error is the likely cause, and the protein listed here is the DNA translation. No J gene was named, though the V gene is TRGV9. CDR1 is GITISATS and CDR2 is ISYDGTV in the germline V gene (reference sequence). The CDR3 covers 18 residues. DNA of the CDR3: TGTGCCTTGTGGGAGGCTCAATCCCCACAGTTGGGCAAAAAAATCGAGGTATTT. Protein product: CALWEAQSPQLGKKIEVF.

This clone was seen only a few times. TCRdb's protein for this DNA is that of a much larger clone and differs from the translation at residue 14, likely a read error; the protein shown is the DNA translation. In nucleotides, the CDR3 is TGTGCCTTGTGGGAGGTGCAGATTGAGTTGGGCAAAAAAACCAAGGTATTT. As protein: CALWEVQIELGKKTKVF. The chain links TRGV9 to TRGJP. CDR1 is GITISATS, CDR2 ISYDGTV, per germline (reference sequence). The CDR3 has 17 amino acids.

Only a few counts were recorded for this clone. The protein held in TCRdb is that of a much larger clone and does not match this DNA's translation at residue 9, likely because of a read error; the protein shown is translated from the DNA. The chain employs TRGV9 and TRGJ1 or TRGJ2. The J gene, not given by TCRdb, was assigned here from a germline match of the nucleotide sequence. CDR1 GITISATS and CDR2 ISYDGTV come from the germline V gene (reference sequence). The CDR3 has 14 amino acids. Germline trimming cut 3 bases from V and 5 bases from J; bases unmatched to any gene: 10. The CDR3 protein is CALWESPTHYKKLF. In DNA, the CDR3 is TGTGCCTTGTGGGAGTCCCCAACTCATTATAAGAAACTCTTT.

This clone was seen only a few times. TCRdb's listed protein matches a much larger clone and diverges from this DNA's translation at residue 4, likely through a read error; the protein shown comes from the DNA. J is TRGJ1 or TRGJ2 and V is TRGV9. Germline V lookup: CDR1 GITISATS, CDR2 ISYDGTV (reference sequence). The CDR3 covers 11 residues. CDR3 sequence reads: CALREVGGKLF. CDR3 nucleotides: TGTGCCTTGCGGGAGGTGGGAGGGAAACTCTTT.

This clone is classed as medium-sized. At the DNA level, this CDR3 is encoded by other sequences in the same sample as well. The DNA of the CDR3 is TGTGCCTTGTGGGAGGGCCGGAATTATTATAAGAAACTCTTT. Translated: CALWEGRNYYKKLF. The chain employs TRGV9 and TRGJ1 or TRGJ2. From germline, CDR1 is GITISATS and CDR2 ISYDGTV (reference sequence). This CDR3 region has 14 residues. J gave up 0 bases and V 2 bases, and 4 bases lay outside the gene matches.

Regarding this clone: The translation of this DNA and the TCRdb protein of a much larger clone differ at residue 6, probably owing to a read error; the protein shown here is translated from the DNA. This chain joins TRGV9 and TRGJ1 or TRGJ2. The J gene comes from matching the DNA to germline here; TCRdb lacks it. The length of the CDR3 is 17 residues. Unmatched junction bases numbered 14, after V lost 3 bases and J lost 0 bases. CDR1 GITISATS and CDR2 ISYDGTV come from the germline V gene (reference sequence). The CDR3 loop is CALWESTTPWNYYKKLF. The CDR3 DNA sequence: TGTGCCTTGTGGGAGTCAACAACCCCCTGGAATTATTATAAGAAACTCTTT.

This clone was counted many times. The TCRdb protein, from a much larger clone, departs from this DNA's translation at residue 10, likely by read error; the protein shown derives from the DNA. CDR3 loop: CALWEDPLGRKIKVF. Written as DNA, the CDR3 is TGTGCCTTGTGGGAGGACCCGTTGGGCAGAAAAATCAAGGTATTT. The chain combines TRGV9 with TRGJP. The J gene was not available in TCRdb and was assigned here by matching the DNA to germline segments. The CDR3 totals 15 residues. Germline CDR1 reads GITISATS; CDR2 reads ISYDGTV (reference sequence).

This clone showed up many times. TCRdb pairs this DNA with a much larger clone's protein that differs at residue 8, likely a read error; the protein shown was translated from the DNA. The chain employs TRGV9 and TRGJP. TCRdb carries no J gene annotation; the J gene was assigned here by matching the DNA with germline. V lost 0 bases to trimming and J lost 9 bases; unmatched junction nucleotides: 5. CDR1 is GITISATS and CDR2 is ISYDGTV in the germline V gene (reference sequence). This CDR3 region has 16 residues. The chain's CDR3 is CALWEVVGLGKKIKVF. The CDR3 DNA reads as TGTGCCTTGTGGGAGGTGGTAGGGTTGGGCAAAAAAATCAAGGTATTT.

In its sample, this clone is medium-sized. The rearrangement uses TRGV9 and TRGJP1. Per the germline V gene, CDR1 is GITISATS and CDR2 is ISYDGTV (reference sequence). V was clipped by 0 bases and J by 3 bases; unmatched bases: 4. This CDR3 region has 15 residues. Written as DNA, the CDR3 is TGTGCCTTGTGGGAGGTGAGGGCCACTGGTTGGTTCAAGATATTT. Its translation: CALWEVRATGWFKIF.

This clone appeared a few times. The protein recorded in TCRdb matches a much larger clone and deviates from this DNA's translation at residue 4, suggesting a read error; the protein here is obtained by translating the DNA. The J gene is TRGJ1 or TRGJ2, the V gene TRGV3. TCRdb carries no J gene annotation; the J gene was assigned here by matching the DNA with germline. Germline CDR1 reads VTNTFY; CDR2 reads YDVSTARD (reference sequence). There are 14 residues in the CDR3. The CDR3 reads CATRDTYGYYKKLF. The CDR3 DNA follows: TGTGCCACCCGGGACACCTACGGGTATTATAAGAAACTCTTT.

Of note for this clone: TCRdb's protein, taken from a much larger clone, differs from this DNA's translation at residue 3, likely owing to a read error; the protein displayed comes from the DNA. The genes are TRGV4 and TRGJ1 or TRGJ2. There are 12 residues in the CDR3. The germline V gene has CDR1 EGSTGY and CDR2 YDSYTSSV. DNA for the CDR3: TGTGCCTCCTGGGATGGACAATATAAGAAACTCTTT. It translates to CASWDGQYKKLF.

Remarks on this clone: TCRdb's protein, taken from a much larger clone, differs from this DNA's translation at residue 15, likely owing to a read error; the protein displayed comes from the DNA. The V gene is TRGV9, the J gene TRGJP. This CDR3 contains 18 residues. The germline gives CDR1 GITISATS, CDR2 ISYDGTV (reference sequence). CDR3 coding DNA: TGTGCCTTGTGGGAGGGCTTAACGAAAGAGTTGGGCAAAAAAGTCAAGGTATTT. The encoded protein is CALWEGLTKELGKKVKVF.

The chain recombines TRGV3 with TRGJ1 or TRGJ2. Assignment of the J gene here rests on matching the DNA to germline, because TCRdb gives none. The CDR3 is 16 amino acids. The ends lost 3 bases at V and 1 base at J; junction bases unmatched: 12. Germline V gives CDR1 VTNTFY, CDR2 YDVSTARD (reference sequence). This chain's CDR3 is CATWDHHRYNYYKKLF. The CDR3 bases are TGTGCCACCTGGGACCACCACCGCTATAATTATTATAAGAAACTCTTT.

This clone showed up many times. A far larger clone is off by one base, so a read error is likely. This sample also contains other DNA sequences that code for the same CDR3. The chain carries TRGV9 and TRGJP. Germline CDR1 is GITISATS and CDR2 is ISYDGTV (reference sequence). The CDR3 extends over 17 amino acids. CDR3 in amino acids: CALWEVPQELGKKIKVF. The CDR3 nucleotides read TGTGCCTTGTGGGAGGTCCCGCAAGAGCTGGGCAAAAAAATCAAGGTATTT.

This clone was seen a few times. This DNA's translation differs at residue 10 from TCRdb's protein, which comes from a much larger clone; a read error is likely, and the protein shown is translated from the DNA. A V gene of TRGV9 was called, but no J gene was assigned. Looked up from germline, CDR1 is GITISATS and CDR2 is ISYDGTV (reference sequence). The CDR3 length is 12 residues. This CDR3 is CALWEVSGKNLF. CDR3 nucleotides: TGTGCCTTGTGGGAGGTGAGTGGGAAGAATCTCTTT.

Worth noting for this clone: No DNA is shown, since the ends of the CDR3 on it are uncertain; the CDR3 is the one TCRdb lists. No J gene was assigned, while the V gene was called as TRGV5. From its first to its last residue, the CDR3 has 31 amino acids. Germline loops: CDR1 VINAFY, CDR2 YDVSNSKD. This chain's CDR3 is CATWGRLDIRNSLAVEQHWVSQVSIGRIQHF.

This clone has a count of ten or more. Being one base from a much bigger clone, this may be a read error. In the same sample, other DNA sequences code for this CDR3. The chain joins TRGV9 to TRGJP. The germline gives CDR1 GITISATS, CDR2 ISYDGTV (reference sequence). This CDR3 region has 17 residues. The trim removed 3 bases at V and 11 bases at J, leaving 13 bases unmatched. CDR3 region: CALWETLIELGKKIKVF. The CDR3, as DNA: TGTGCCTTGTGGGAGACTCTTATTGAGCTGGGCAAAAAAATCAAGGTATTT.

Notes on this clone: TCRdb's entry gives the protein of a much larger clone, which mismatches this DNA's translation at residue 7, likely from a read error; the protein reported here is translated from the DNA. The rearrangement uses TRGV3 and TRGJ1 or TRGJ2. The germline V gene encodes CDR1 VTNTFY and CDR2 YDVSTARD (reference sequence). With 0 bases clipped from V and 12 bases from J, the junction kept 5 bases outside the gene matches. The CDR3 runs 11 residues. The chain's CDR3 is CATWDRQRKLF. In DNA form, the CDR3 reads TGTGCCACCTGGGACAGGCAAAGGAAACTCTTT.